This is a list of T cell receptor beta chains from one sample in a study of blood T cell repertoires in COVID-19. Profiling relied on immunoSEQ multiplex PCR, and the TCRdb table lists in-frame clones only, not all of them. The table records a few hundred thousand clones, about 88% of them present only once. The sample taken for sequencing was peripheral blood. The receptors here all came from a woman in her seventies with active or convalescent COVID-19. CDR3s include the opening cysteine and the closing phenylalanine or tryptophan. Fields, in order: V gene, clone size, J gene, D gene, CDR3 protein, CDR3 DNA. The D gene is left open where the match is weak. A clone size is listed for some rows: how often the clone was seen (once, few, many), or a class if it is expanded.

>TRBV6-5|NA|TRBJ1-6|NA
CASSWSLAQNSPLHF
TGTGCCAGCAGTTGGTCATTAGCGCAGAATTCACCCCTCCACTTT
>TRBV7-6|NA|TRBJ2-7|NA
CASSGAYEQYF
TGTGCCAGCTCCGGGGCCTACGAGCAGTACTTC
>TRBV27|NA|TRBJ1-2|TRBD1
CASSFRTGPGPNYGYTF
TGTGCCAGCAGTTTCAGGACAGGGCCGGGTCCCAACTATGGCTACACCTTC
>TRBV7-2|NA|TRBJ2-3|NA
CASSAQAGTTQYF
TGTGCCAGCAGCGCCCAAGCGGGCACTACGCAGTATTTT
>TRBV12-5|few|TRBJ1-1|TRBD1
CASGLTYRQTGPNTEAFF
TGTGCTAGTGGTTTGACATACAGACAGACAGGGCCGAACACTGAAGCTTTCTTT
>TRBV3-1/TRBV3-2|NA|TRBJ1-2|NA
CASSQGRGLLSYGYTF
TGTGCCAGCAGCCAAGGGCGGGGTTTACTAAGCTATGGCTACACCTTC
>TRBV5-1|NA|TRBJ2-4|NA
CASSLALVEQGLAKNIQYF
TGCGCCAGCAGCTTGGCCTTAGTAGAACAGGGTCTAGCCAAAAACATTCAGTACTTC
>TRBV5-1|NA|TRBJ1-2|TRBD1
CASSPPGQGAFGYTF
TGCGCCAGCAGCCCCCCGGGACAGGGGGCTTTTGGCTACACCTTC
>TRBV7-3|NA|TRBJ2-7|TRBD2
CASSFSGGPTYEQYF
TGTGCCAGCAGCTTTAGCGGGGGGCCCACCTACGAGCAGTACTTC
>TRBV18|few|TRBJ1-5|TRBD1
CASSVTGGWAQHF
TGTGCCAGCTCAGTAACAGGGGGCTGGGCCCAGCATTTT
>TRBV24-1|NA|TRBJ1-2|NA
CATSDSGEIYGYTF
TGTGCCACCAGTGATTCAGGGGAAATCTATGGCTACACCTTC
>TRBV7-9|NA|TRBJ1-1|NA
CASSLEPRAEAFF
TGTGCCAGCAGCTTAGAACCCCGGGCTGAAGCTTTCTTT
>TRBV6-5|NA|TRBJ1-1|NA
CASTRGENTEAFF
TGTGCCAGCACCCGCGGGGAGAACACTGAAGCTTTCTTT
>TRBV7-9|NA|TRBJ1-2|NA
CASSLSHRADGYTF
TGTGCCAGCAGCTTATCCCACAGGGCTGATGGCTACACCTTC
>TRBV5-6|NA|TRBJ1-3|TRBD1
CASSLVQGGNTIYF
TGTGCCAGCAGCTTGGTACAGGGGGGAAACACCATATATTTT
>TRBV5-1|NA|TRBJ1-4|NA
CASSQNEKLFF
TGCGCCAGCAGCCAAAATGAAAAACTGTTTTTT
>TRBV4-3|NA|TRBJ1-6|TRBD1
CASSHKQGAMISPLHF
TGCGCCAGCAGCCACAAACAGGGGGCAATGATTTCACCCCTCCACTTT
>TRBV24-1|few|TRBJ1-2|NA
CATSATNYGYTF
TGTGCCACCAGTGCAACTAACTATGGCTACACCTTC
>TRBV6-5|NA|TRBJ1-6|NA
CASWNSRNSPLHF
TGTGCCAGCTGGAACAGCAGGAATTCACCCCTCCACTTT
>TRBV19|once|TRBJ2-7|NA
CASSGSEYEQYF
TGTGCCAGTAGTGGATCGGAGTACGAGCAGTACTTC
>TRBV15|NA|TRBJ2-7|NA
CATSTTIGRGSAYEQYF
TGTGCCACCAGCACAACCATTGGGAGAGGGTCCGCCTACGAGCAGTACTTC
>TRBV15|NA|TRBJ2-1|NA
CATSGLRSGSYNEQFF
TGTGCCACCTCCGGTCTGCGGTCTGGTTCCTACAATGAGCAGTTCTTC
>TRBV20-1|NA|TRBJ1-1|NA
CSAPQYTEAFF
TGCAGTGCCCCTCAGTACACTGAAGCTTTCTTT
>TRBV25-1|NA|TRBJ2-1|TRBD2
CASTKPGLAGGPEQFF
TGTGCCAGCACCAAGCCAGGACTAGCGGGGGGGCCGGAGCAGTTCTTC
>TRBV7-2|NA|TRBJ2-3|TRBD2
CASSGGLSTDTQYF
TGTGCCAGCTCGGGGGGACTGAGCACAGATACGCAGTATTTT
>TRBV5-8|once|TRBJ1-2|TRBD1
CASSPGQGVYGYTF
TGTGCCAGCAGTCCGGGACAGGGCGTCTATGGCTACACCTTC
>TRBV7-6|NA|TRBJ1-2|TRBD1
CASSLAPPTDRGKYGYTF
TGTGCCAGCAGCTTAGCCCCGCCGACCGACAGGGGGAAGTATGGCTACACCTTC
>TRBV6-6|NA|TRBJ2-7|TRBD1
CASSYLTGIEQYF
TGTGCCAGCAGCTACTTGACAGGGATCGAGCAGTACTTC
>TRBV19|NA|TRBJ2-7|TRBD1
CARFGGAGTGVGEYEQYF
TGTGCCAGGTTCGGGGGCGCCGGGACAGGGGTTGGAGAATACGAGCAGTACTTC
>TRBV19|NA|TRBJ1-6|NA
CASSIIHGDSPLHF
TGTGCCAGTAGTATAATACACGGGGATTCACCCCTCCACTTT
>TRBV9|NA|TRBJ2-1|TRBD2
CASSVGTSVEQFF
TGTGCCAGCAGCGTAGGGACTAGCGTTGAGCAGTTCTTC
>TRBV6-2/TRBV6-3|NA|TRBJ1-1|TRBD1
CASSHRAGGLFMNTEAFF
TGTGCCAGCAGCCACCGGGCAGGGGGCCTATTTATGAACACTGAAGCTTTCTTT
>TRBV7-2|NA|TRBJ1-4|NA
CASSFSGSTSNEKLFF
TGTGCCAGCAGCTTTAGCGGGTCCACATCCAATGAAAAACTGTTTTTT
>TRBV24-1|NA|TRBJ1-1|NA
CATSVINREVNTEAFF
TGTGCCACCAGTGTCATCAACAGAGAAGTGAACACTGAAGCTTTCTTT
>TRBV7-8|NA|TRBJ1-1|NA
CASRLTQGPAEAFF
TGTGCCAGTCGGCTAACACAGGGTCCCGCTGAAGCTTTCTTT
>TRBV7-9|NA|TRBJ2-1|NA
CASLTSESYNEQFF
TGTGCCAGCCTTACCAGCGAATCCTACAATGAGCAGTTCTTC
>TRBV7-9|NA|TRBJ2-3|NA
CASSSIADTQYF
TGTGCCAGCAGCTCTATTGCAGATACGCAGTATTTT
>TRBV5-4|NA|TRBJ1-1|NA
CASSLPGELTEAFF
TGTGCCAGCAGCTTGCCGGGGGAGCTCACTGAAGCTTTCTTT
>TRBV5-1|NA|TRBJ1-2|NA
CASNQGYGYTF
TGCGCCAGCAACCAGGGTTATGGCTACACCTTC
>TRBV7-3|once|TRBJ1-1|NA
CASSFMCLKGNVVDTEAFF
TGTGCCAGCAGCTTTATGTGCCTCAAGGGGAACGTGGTCGACACTGAAGCTTTCTTT